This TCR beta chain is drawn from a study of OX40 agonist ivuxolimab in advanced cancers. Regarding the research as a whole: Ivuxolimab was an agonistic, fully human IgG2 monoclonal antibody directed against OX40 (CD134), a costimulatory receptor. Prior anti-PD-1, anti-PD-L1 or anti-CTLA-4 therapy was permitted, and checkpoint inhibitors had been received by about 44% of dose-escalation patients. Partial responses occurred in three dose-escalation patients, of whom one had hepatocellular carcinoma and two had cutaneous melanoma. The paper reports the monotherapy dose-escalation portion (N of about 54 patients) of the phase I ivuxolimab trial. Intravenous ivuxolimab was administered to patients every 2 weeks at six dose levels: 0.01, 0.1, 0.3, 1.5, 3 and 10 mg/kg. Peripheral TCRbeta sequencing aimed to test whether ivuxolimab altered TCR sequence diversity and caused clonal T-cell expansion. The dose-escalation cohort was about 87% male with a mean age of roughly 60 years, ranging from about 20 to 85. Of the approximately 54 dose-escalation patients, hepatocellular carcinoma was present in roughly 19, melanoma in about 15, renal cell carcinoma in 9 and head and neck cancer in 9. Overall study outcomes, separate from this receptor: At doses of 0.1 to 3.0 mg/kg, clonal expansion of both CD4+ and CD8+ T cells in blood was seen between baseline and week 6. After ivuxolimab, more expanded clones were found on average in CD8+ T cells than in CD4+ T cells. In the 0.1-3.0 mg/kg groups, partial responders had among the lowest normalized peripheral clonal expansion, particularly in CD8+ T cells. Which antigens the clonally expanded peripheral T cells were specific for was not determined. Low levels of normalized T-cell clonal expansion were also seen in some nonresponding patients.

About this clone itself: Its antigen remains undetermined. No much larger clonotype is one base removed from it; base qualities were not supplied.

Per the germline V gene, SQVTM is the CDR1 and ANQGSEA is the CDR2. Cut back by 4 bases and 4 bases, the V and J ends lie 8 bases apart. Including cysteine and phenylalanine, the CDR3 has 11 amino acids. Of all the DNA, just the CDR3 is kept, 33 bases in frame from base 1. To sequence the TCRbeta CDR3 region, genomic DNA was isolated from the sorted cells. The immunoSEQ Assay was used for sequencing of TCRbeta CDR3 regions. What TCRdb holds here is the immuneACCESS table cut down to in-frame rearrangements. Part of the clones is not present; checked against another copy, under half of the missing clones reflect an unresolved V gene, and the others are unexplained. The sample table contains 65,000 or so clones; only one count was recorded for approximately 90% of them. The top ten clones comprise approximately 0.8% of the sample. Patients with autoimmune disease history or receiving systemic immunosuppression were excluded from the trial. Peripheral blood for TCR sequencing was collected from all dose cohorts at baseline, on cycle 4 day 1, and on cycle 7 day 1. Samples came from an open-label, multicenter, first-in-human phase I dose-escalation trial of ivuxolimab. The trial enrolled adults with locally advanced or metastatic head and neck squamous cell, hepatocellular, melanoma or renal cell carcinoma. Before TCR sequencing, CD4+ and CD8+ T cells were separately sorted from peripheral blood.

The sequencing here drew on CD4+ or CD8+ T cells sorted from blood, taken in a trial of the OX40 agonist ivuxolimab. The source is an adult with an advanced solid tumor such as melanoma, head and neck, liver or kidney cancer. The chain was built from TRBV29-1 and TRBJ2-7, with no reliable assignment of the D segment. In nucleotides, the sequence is TGCAGCGTTGCCGAGGTGTACGAGCAGTACTTC. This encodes CSVAEVYEQYF.